This entry lists 15 T cell receptor beta chains sequenced from one sample in a study of breast tumors, draining lymph nodes, adjacent tissues. TCRdb re-derived calls from the multiplex PCR reads in MiXCR, one entry per CDR3 protein. This table has about 24,000 distinct CDR3 sequences, 60% to 75% appearing once. Sequencing used tumor-adjacent breast tissue. All receptors come from a female donor with breast cancer. Some clones in this sample may be carry-over from other donors' samples.

The chain joins TRBV19 to TRBJ2-5; weak D call: TRBD2 (6 bases). The V end lost 3 bases, the J end lost 4 bases, and 12 bases lay between the germline ends. The V gene's germline CDR1 is LNHDA and CDR2 SQIVND (reference sequence). This CDR3 is 14 amino acids long. Here the CDR3 reads CASSIGAGIETQYF. The DNA for the CDR3 is TGTGCCAGTAGTATTGGCGCGGGAATAGAGACCCAGTACTTC. Full variable domain (missing parts from reference TRBV19 and TRBJ2-5): DGGITQSPKYLFRKEGQNVTLSCEQNLNHDAMYWYRQDPGQGLRLIYYSQIVNDFQKGDIAEGYSVSREKKESFPLTVTSAQKNPTAFYLCASSIGAGIETQYFGPGTRLLVL.

The chain links TRBV14 to TRBJ1-6; possible D gene TRBD1, 6 bases. Trimming cost V 4 bases and J 10 bases, with 14 bases left between them. CDR1 SGHDN and CDR2 FVKESK come from the germline V gene. The CDR3 runs to 14 residues. The CDR3 DNA sequence: TGTGCCAGCAGCCTCACGAGGGGGATGTCACCCCTCCACTTT. The encoded protein is CASSLTRGMSPLHF.

V and J are TRBV25-1 and TRBJ2-2, with D uncertain. The CDR3 consists of 14 residues. Germline assignment: CDR1 MGHDK and CDR2 SYGVNS. Trimming took 2 bases from V and 3 from J, leaving 7 bases between them. Here the CDR3 DNA reads TGTGCCAGCAGTGAAATCCCCGACACCGGGGAGCTGTTTTTT. Its translation is CASSEIPDTGELFF.

This clonotype was found once. V usage is TRBV7-9 and J usage is TRBJ1-2; D not resolved. Looked up from germline, CDR1 is SEHNR and CDR2 is FQNEAQ (reference sequence). The CDR3 consists of 14 residues. V dropped 0 bases and J dropped 5 bases, with 10 bases sitting between them. The CDR3 nucleotides are TGTGCCAGCAGCTTAGCAGGGCCGGGATATGGCTACACCTTC. This encodes CASSLAGPGYGYTF.

V gene TRBV20-1 combines with J gene TRBJ2-7; D is ambiguous. The V and J ends lost 3 bases and 3 bases respectively, with 9 bases between them. This CDR3 spans 12 amino acids. Per germline, CDR1 DFQATT and CDR2 SNEGSKA (reference sequence). CDR3 sequence (DNA): TGCAGTGCTAGCCTCTATAACTACGAGCAGTACTTC. Encoded protein: CSASLYNYEQYF.

The gene calls are TRBV5-6 and TRBJ1-4; D is uncertain. CDR3 size: 12 residues. Germline V gives CDR1 SGHDT, CDR2 YYEEEE. Trimming cost V 3 bases and J 8 bases, with 8 bases left between them. In DNA, the CDR3 is TGTGCCAGCAGCTCCGGCAAGGAAAAACTGTTTTTT. Protein: CASSSGKEKLFF.

Ten or more counts support this clonotype. The genes are TRBV2 and TRBJ2-3; the D is unclear. The CDR3 runs 16 residues. The germline CDR1 and CDR2 sequences are SNHLY and FYNNEI. Trimming shortened V by 5 bases and J by 0 bases, and 15 bases separated the two germline ends. This CDR3 reads CASSKAVGGSTDTQYF. The DNA for the CDR3 is TGTGCCAGCAGTAAGGCGGTGGGTGGGAGCACAGATACGCAGTATTTT.

This clonotype was picked up many times. The chain carries TRBV19 and TRBJ2-7; D is perhaps TRBD2 (5 bases). Germline assignment: CDR1 LNHDA and CDR2 SQIVND (reference sequence). This CDR3 spans 15 amino acids. Trimming pared 8 bases from V and 2 bases from J, leaving 19 bases between. The CDR3 loop is CASSRGPALTYEQYF. Written as DNA, the CDR3 is TGTGCCAGTTCTAGAGGGCCCGCCCTCACCTACGAGCAGTACTTC.

This clonotype came up once. The chain uses TRBV12-3 or TRBV12-4 and TRBJ1-3; D is undetermined. The length of the CDR3 is 13 residues. V dropped 3 bases and J dropped 7 bases, with 10 bases sitting between them. In DNA, the CDR3 is TGTGCCAGCAGTTTCGGCAGCGGGAACACCATATATTTT. It codes for CASSFGSGNTIYF.

This chain links TRBV25-1 with TRBJ1-6; 7 nucleotides match TRBD1. V shed 9 bases, J shed 4 bases, and the junction held 3 bases outside the gene matches. CDR3 length: 13 amino acids. The germline CDR1 and CDR2 sequences are MGHDK and SYGVNS. The CDR3 here is CASQGQYNSPLHF. CDR3 nucleotides: TGTGCCAGTCAGGGACAGTATAATTCACCCCTCCACTTT.

The V call is TRBV20-1, the J call TRBJ2-1; 8 bases are a match to TRBD2. V lost 3 bases, J lost 1 base, and 5 bases stayed unmatched. This CDR3 region has 15 residues. Germline CDR1 and CDR2: DFQATT and SNEGSKA (reference sequence). In DNA, the CDR3 is TGCAGTGCTAGGGAACTAGCGGCATCCTACAATGAGCAGTTCTTC. Translated: CSARELAASYNEQFF.

This clonotype was observed a few times. V and J are TRBV5-1 and TRBJ2-3; the match to TRBD2 covers 11 bases. Germline V CDR1 and CDR2: SGHRS, YFSETQ. The CDR3 contains 16 residues. With V trimmed by 3 bases and J by 2 bases, 5 bases remained unmatched. The DNA for the CDR3 is TGCGCCAGCAGCTCGGGACTAGCGGATACCACAGATACGCAGTATTTT. Translated: CASSSGLADTTDTQYF.

The chain uses TRBV12-3 or TRBV12-4 and TRBJ2-7; D uncertain. The CDR3 is 13 amino acids. With 3 bases removed from V and 3 bases from J, the gap between germline ends came to 9 bases. The CDR3 protein is CASSFSTHYEQYF. DNA for the CDR3: TGTGCCAGCAGTTTTAGTACCCACTACGAGCAGTACTTC.

The rearrangement links TRBV13 to TRBJ2-7; 9 bases align to TRBD2. Trimming at V came to 6 bases and at J to 0 bases, leaving 6 bases not matched to a gene. This CDR3 has 15 amino acids. CDR1 PRHDT and CDR2 FYEKMQ come from the germline V gene (reference sequence). The CDR3 loop is CASSEGLAPSYEQYF. CDR3 sequence (DNA): TGTGCCAGCAGTGAAGGACTAGCGCCCTCCTACGAGCAGTACTTC. Drawing the rest from reference TRBV13 and TRBJ2-7, the complete variable domain is AAGVIQSPRHLIKEKRETATLKCYPIPRHDTVYWYQQGPGQDPQFLISFYEKMQSDKGSIPDRFSAQQFSDYHSELNMSSLELGDSALYFCASSEGLAPSYEQYFGPGTRLTVT.

Of note for this clonotype: Its ends do not fully match the called genes, so a read error is possible. The chain employs TRBV5-4 and TRBJ2-7; 8 bases match TRBD1. The CDR3 contains 14 residues. Germline-derived CDR1 and CDR2 are SGHNT and YYREEE (reference sequence). The CDR3 sequence: CASSLDRGPYEQNF. DNA for the CDR3: TGTGCCAGCAGCTTAGACAGGGGTCCCTACGAGCAGAACTTC.